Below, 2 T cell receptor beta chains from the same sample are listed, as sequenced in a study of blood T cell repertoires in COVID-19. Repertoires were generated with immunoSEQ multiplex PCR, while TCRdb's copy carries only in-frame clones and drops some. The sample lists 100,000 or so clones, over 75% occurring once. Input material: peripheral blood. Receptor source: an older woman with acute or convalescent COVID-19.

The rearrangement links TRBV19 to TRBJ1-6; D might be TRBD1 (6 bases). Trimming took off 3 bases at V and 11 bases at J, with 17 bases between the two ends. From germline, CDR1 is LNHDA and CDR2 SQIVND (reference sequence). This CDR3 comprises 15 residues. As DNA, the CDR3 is TGTGCCAGTAGTATCGGGGAACAGGGCTCGGCACCCCTCCACTTT. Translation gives CASSIGEQGSAPLHF.

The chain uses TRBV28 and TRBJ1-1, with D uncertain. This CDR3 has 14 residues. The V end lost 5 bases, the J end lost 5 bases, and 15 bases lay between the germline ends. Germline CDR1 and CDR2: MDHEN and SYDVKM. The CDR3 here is CASSQTLLRTEAFF. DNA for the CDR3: TGTGCCAGCAGTCAGACTCTCCTGCGGACTGAAGCTTTCTTT.